This T cell receptor beta chain comes out of a study of cytomegalovirus exposure and HLA in healthy donors. Primers: 60 Vbeta forward and 13 Jbeta reverse. Here immunoSEQ multiplex PCR was the method, and the copy in TCRdb shows in-frame clones only, minus some. This sample has approximately 160,000 clones, with around 77% found just once. Study-level results: In presence/absence analyses, roughly uniform sequencing depth across donors was assumed. TCR beta V- and J-gene trimming, according to a later analysis, was linked to a missense DCLRE1C variant.

Likely unrecorded immune exposures existed in these nominally healthy donors. Comment on this clone: Its specificity is unknown.

Trimming took 4 bases from V and 5 from J; bases not matched to a gene: 5. This CDR3 is 14 amino acids long. CDR1 and CDR2 from the germline V gene are SGHNT and YYREEE (reference sequence). This TCR was recovered from a woman in her 30s in good health and CMV-seronegative. The gene calls are TRBV5-4 and TRBJ2-5; 10 bases are shared with TRBD1. The sequencing input was PBMCs. The CDR3 coding sequence is TGTGCCAGCAGCACGACAGGGGGCCGGGAGACCCAGTACTTC. Its protein is CASSTTGGRETQYF.